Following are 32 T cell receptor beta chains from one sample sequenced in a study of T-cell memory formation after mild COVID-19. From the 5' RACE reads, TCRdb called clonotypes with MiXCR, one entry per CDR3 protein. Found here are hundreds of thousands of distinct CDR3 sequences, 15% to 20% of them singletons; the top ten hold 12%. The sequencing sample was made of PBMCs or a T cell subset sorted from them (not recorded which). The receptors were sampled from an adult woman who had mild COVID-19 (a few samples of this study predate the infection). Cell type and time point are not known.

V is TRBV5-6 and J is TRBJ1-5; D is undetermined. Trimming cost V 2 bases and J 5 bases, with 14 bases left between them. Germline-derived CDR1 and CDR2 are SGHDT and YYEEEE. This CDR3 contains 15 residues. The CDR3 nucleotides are TGTGCCAGCAGCTTTCAGGCTTTGCGCGATCAGCCCCAGCATTTT. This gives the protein CASSFQALRDQPQHF.

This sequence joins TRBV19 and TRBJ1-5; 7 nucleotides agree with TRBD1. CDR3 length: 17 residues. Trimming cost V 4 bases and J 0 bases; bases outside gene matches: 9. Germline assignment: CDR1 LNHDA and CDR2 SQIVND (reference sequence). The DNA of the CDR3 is TGTGCCAGTAGTACCCAGGGGGGAGGTTATAGCAATCAGCCCCAGCATTTT. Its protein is CASSTQGGGYSNQPQHF.

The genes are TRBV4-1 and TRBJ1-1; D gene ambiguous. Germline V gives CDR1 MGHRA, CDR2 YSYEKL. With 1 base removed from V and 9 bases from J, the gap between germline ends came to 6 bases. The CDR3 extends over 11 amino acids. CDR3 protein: CASSQALKAFF. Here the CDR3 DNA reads TGCGCCAGCAGCCAAGCTTTAAAAGCTTTCTTT.

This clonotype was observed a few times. The CDR3 is CASSPLPNTGELFF. CDR3 in DNA: TGTGCCAGCAGCCCCCTACCGAACACCGGGGAGCTGTTTTTT. This sequence joins TRBV6-1 and TRBJ2-2; D is uncertain. The germline V gene encodes CDR1 MNHNS and CDR2 SASEGT. V was pared by 6 bases and J by 0 bases, with 8 bases between. The CDR3 runs to 14 residues.

CDR3 sequence (DNA): TGTGCCAGCAGCCTGTCGGGGGTGGGCGGCTACACCTTC. Its translation: CASSLSGVGGYTF. The V gene is TRBV27, the J gene TRBJ1-2; possible D gene TRBD1, 5 bases. V was trimmed by 6 bases and J by 8 bases, leaving 16 bases between them. This CDR3 comprises 13 residues. Germline assignment: CDR1 MNHEY and CDR2 SMNVEV (reference sequence).

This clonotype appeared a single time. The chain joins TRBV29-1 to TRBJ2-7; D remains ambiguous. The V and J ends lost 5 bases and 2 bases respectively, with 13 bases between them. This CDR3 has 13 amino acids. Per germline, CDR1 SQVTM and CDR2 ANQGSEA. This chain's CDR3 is CSVLTPSTYEQYF. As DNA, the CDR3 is TGCAGCGTTCTAACTCCTAGTACCTACGAGCAGTACTTC.

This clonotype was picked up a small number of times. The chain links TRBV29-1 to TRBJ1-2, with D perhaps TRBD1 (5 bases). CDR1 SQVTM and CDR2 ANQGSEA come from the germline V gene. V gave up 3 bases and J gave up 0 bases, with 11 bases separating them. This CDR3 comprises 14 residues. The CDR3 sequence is CSVDQGQANYGYTF. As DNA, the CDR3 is TGCAGCGTTGACCAGGGCCAGGCTAACTATGGCTACACCTTC.

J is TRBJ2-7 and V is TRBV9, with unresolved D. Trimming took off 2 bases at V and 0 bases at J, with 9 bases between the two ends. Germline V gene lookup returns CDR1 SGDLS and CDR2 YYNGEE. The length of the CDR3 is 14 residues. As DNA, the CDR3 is TGTGCCAGCAGCGTCCCTCCCAGCTCCTACGAGCAGTACTTC. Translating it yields CASSVPPSSYEQYF.

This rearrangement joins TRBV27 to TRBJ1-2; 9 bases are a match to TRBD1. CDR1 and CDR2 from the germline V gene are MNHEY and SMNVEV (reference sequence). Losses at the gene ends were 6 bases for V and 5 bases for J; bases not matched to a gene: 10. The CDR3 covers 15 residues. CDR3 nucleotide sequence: TGTGCCAGCAGCTCATTTGGGACAGGGCAATATGGCTACACCTTC. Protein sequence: CASSSFGTGQYGYTF.

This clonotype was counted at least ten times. The CDR3 nucleotides are TGCGCCAGCAGCTTGGCCCCGGGACAAGGCAACGAGCAGTACTTC. Translating gives CASSLAPGQGNEQYF. This sequence joins TRBV5-1 and TRBJ2-7, with D tentatively TRBD1 (6 bases). Trimming left V 0 bases short and J 5 bases short, with 15 bases between. Germline CDR1 is SGHRS and CDR2 is YFSETQ. The CDR3 is 15 amino acids.

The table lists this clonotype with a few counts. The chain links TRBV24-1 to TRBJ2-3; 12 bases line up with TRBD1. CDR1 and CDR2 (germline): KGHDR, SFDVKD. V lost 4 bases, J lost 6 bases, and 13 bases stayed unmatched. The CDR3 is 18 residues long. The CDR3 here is CATSDRIPGQGAKDTQYF. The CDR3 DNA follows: TGTGCCACCAGTGACCGGATACCGGGACAGGGGGCGAAGGATACGCAGTATTTT.

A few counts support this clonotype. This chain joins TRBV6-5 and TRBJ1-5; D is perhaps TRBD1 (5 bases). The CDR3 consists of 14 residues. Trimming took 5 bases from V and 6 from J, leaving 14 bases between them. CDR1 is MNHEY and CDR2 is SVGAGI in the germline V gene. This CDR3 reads CASSLGSGAQPQHF. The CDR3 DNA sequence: TGTGCCAGCAGTCTCGGGAGCGGGGCTCAGCCCCAGCATTTT.

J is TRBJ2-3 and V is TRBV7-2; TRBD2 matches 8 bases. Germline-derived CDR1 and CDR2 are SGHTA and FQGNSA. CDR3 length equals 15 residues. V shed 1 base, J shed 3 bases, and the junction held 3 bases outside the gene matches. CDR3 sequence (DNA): TGTGCCAGCAGCTTAGTCGGGAGGGTGACAGATACGCAGTATTTT. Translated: CASSLVGRVTDTQYF.

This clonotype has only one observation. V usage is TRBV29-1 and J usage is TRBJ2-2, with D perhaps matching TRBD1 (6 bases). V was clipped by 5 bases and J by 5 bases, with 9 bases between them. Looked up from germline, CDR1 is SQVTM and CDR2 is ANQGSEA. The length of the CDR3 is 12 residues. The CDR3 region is CSVRGQTGELFF. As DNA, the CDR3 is TGCAGCGTTCGCGGACAGACCGGGGAGCTGTTTTTT.

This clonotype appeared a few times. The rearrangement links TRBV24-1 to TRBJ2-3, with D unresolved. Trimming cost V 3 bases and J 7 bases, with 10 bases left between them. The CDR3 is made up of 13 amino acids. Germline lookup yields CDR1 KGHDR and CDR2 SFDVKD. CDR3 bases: TGTGCCACCAGTGATGGAAACGTGAATACGCAGTATTTT. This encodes CATSDGNVNTQYF.

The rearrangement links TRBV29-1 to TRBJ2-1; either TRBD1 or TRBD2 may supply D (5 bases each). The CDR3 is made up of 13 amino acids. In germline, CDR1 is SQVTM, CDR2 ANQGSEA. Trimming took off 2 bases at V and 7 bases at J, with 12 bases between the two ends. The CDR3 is CSVEKGPTNEQFF. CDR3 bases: TGCAGCGTTGAAAAGGGACCCACAAATGAGCAGTTCTTC.

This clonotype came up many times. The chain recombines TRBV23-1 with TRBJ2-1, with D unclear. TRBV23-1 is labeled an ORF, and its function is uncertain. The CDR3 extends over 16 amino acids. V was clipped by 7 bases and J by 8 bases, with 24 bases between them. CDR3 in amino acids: CASNNGEVADGDEQFF. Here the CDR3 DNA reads TGCGCCAGCAATAACGGAGAGGTCGCGGATGGCGATGAGCAGTTCTTC.

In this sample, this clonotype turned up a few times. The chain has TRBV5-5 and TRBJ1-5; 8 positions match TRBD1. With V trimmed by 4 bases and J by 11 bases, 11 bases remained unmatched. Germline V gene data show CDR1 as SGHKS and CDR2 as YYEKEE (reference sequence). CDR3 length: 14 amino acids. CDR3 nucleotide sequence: TGTGCCAGCAGCCCGGGACAGGCCCGAACGGCCCAGCATTTT. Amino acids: CASSPGQARTAQHF.

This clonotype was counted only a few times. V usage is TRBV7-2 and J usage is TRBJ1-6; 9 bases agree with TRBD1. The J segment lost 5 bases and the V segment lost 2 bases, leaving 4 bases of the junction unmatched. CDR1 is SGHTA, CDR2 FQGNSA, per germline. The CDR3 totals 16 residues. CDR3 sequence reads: CASSLFGTGNNSPLHF. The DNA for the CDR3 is TGTGCCAGCAGCTTATTTGGGACAGGGAATAATTCACCCCTCCACTTT.

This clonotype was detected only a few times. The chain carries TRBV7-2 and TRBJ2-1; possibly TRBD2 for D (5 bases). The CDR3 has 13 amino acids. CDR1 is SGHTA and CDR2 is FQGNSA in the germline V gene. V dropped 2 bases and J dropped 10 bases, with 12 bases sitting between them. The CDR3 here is CASSLNPPGEQFF. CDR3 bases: TGTGCCAGCAGCTTAAACCCCCCGGGGGAGCAGTTCTTC.

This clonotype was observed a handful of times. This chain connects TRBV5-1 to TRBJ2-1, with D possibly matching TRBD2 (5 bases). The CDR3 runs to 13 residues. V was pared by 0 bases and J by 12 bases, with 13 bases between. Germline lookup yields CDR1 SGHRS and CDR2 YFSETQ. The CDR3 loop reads CASSLAGDSGQFF. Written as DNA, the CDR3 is TGCGCCAGCAGCTTGGCCGGGGATTCTGGGCAGTTCTTC.

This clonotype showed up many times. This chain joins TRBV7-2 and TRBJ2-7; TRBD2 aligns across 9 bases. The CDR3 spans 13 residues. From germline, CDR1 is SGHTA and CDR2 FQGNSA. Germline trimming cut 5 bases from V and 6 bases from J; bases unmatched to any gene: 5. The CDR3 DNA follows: TGTGCCAGCAGCCCGGGACTAGCTCTCGAGCAGTACTTC. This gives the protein CASSPGLALEQYF.

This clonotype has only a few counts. CDR3 nucleotides: TGCGCCAGCAGCCATCCAGGGTGGAACACCATATATTTT. Its translation: CASSHPGWNTIYF. This chain connects TRBV4-1 to TRBJ1-3; perhaps TRBD1 as D (5 bases). The CDR3 is 13 amino acids. Looked up from germline, CDR1 is MGHRA and CDR2 is YSYEKL. Trimming shortened V by 3 bases and J by 7 bases, and 10 bases separated the two germline ends.

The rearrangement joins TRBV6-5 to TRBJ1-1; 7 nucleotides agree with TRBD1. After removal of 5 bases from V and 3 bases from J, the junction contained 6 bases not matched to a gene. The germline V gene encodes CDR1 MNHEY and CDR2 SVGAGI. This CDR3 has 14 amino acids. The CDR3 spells CASSIDRAYTEAFF. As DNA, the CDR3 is TGTGCCAGCAGTATCGACAGGGCTTACACTGAAGCTTTCTTT.

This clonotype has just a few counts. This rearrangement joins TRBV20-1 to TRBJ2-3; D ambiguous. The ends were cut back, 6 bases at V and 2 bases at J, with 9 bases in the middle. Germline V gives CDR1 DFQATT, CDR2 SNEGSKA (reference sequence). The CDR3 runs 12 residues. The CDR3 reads CSAGPLTDTQYF. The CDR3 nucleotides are TGCAGTGCCGGACCGCTCACAGATACGCAGTATTTT.

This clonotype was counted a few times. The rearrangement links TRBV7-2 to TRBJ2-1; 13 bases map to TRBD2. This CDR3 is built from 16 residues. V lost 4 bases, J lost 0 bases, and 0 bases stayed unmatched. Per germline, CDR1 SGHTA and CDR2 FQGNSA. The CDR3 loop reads CASSWTSGGSYNEQFF. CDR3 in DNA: TGTGCCAGCAGCTGGACTAGCGGGGGCTCCTACAATGAGCAGTTCTTC.

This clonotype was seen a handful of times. This CDR3 reads CSAKGTGPANYGYTF. In DNA, the CDR3 is TGCAGTGCTAAGGGGACAGGGCCAGCTAACTATGGCTACACCTTC. The J gene is TRBJ1-2, the V gene TRBV20-1; 9 bases match TRBD1. The CDR3 has 15 amino acids. Germline values: CDR1 DFQATT, CDR2 SNEGSKA (reference sequence). Trimming at V came to 4 bases and at J to 0 bases, leaving 6 bases not matched to a gene.

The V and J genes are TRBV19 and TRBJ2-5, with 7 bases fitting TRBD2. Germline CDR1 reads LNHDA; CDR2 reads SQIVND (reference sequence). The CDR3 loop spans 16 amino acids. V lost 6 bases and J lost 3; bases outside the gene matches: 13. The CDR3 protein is CASRRLGEGTKETQYF. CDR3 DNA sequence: TGTGCCAGTAGGAGACTCGGAGAGGGGACTAAAGAGACCCAGTACTTC.

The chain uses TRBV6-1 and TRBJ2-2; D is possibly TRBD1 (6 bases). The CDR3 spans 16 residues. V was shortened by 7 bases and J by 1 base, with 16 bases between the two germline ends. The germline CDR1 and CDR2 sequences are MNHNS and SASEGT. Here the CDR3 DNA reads TGTGCCAGCATTCACGACGACAGGCTGAACACCGGGGAGCTGTTTTTT. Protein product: CASIHDDRLNTGELFF.

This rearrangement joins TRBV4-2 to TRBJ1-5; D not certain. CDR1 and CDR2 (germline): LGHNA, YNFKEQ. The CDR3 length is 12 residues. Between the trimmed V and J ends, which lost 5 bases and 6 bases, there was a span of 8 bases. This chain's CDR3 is CASSEFGQPQHF. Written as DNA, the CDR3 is TGTGCCAGCAGCGAATTTGGTCAGCCCCAGCATTTT.

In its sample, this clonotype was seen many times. The CDR3 reads CASSYGAVYGYTF. The CDR3 bases are TGTGCCAGCAGTTACGGGGCAGTTTATGGCTACACCTTC. This chain joins TRBV6-5 and TRBJ1-2, with D possibly TRBD1 on 5 matching bases. V was pared by 2 bases and J by 5 bases, with 9 bases between. The V gene's germline CDR1 is MNHEY and CDR2 SVGAGI. CDR3 length equals 13 residues.

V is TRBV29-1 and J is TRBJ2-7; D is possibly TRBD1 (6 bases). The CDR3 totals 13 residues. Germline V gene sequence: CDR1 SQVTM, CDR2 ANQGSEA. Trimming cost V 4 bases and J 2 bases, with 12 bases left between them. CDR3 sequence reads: CSVGGTLTYEQYF. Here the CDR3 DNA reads TGCAGCGTTGGGGGGACACTCACCTACGAGCAGTACTTC.